The present T cell receptor beta chain was sequenced within a study of blood T cell repertoires in COVID-19. About the research overall: PBMCs, B-cell-depleted T cells, or T cells provided the cDNA or gDNA that made up the material.

With 5 bases removed from V and 7 bases from J, the gap between germline ends came to 14 bases. The CDR3 is 13 amino acids. Germline CDR1 SQVTM, CDR2 ANQGSEA. Assay used: immunoSEQ multiplex PCR; TCRdb lists only in-frame clones, some missing. The sample records about 270,000 clones, approximately 84% being singletons. Sequencing was performed on PBMCs or T cells enriched from blood (not recorded which). The chain joins TRBV29-1 to TRBJ2-2, with D tentatively TRBD2 (6 bases). This receptor was taken from a man aged 18 to 30 who had recovered from COVID-19. CDR3: CSVLRRDGGELFF. DNA for the CDR3: TGCAGCGTTTTACGGCGGGACGGCGGGGAGCTGTTTTTT.